This paragraph reports one T cell receptor (beta chain). Method: immunoSEQ multiplex PCR; TCRdb's copy keeps in-frame clones and lacks some. The sample carries 55,000 to 80,000 clones, almost 90% recorded once. The ends were cut back, 5 bases at V and 9 bases at J, with 8 bases in the middle. CDR1 is PRHDT, CDR2 FYEKMQ, per germline (reference sequence). The CDR3 is 11 amino acids. This entry comes from a study of T cell changes during pregnancy in multiple sclerosis. The receptor's source is a female donor in good health, enrolled as a control in a pregnancy study. The V call is TRBV13, the J call TRBJ1-5; tentatively, D is TRBD1 (5 bases). Sequencing used peripheral blood, obtained after pregnancy. The CDR3 loop is CASSGGGPQHF. CDR3 nucleotide sequence: TGTGCCAGCAGCGGGGGAGGGCCCCAGCATTTT.